Sequencing of this TCR beta chain was carried out in a study of cytomegalovirus exposure and HLA in healthy donors. TCRdb's table, derived via immunoSEQ multiplex PCR, lists solely in-frame clones and lacks some. The sample includes approximately 120,000 clones, about 93% of them seen just once. The V gene lost 9 bases and the J gene lost 3 bases, with 12 bases spanning the gap. Looked up from germline, CDR1 is LNHDA and CDR2 is SQIVND (reference sequence). This CDR3 contains 13 residues. The sample was PBMCs. The TCR comes from a woman between 18 and 29 years old in good health and CMV-seronegative. The J gene is TRBJ2-1, the V gene TRBV19; D gene uncertain. The CDR3 sequence: CASSNYDYNEQFF. The CDR3 bases are TGTGCCAGCTCGAACTATGACTACAATGAGCAGTTCTTC. The full variable domain, in which reference TRBV19 and TRBJ2-1 provide the parts outside the CDR3, is DGGITQSPKYLFRKEGQNVTLSCEQNLNHDAMYWYRQDPGQGLRLIYYSQIVNDFQKGDIAEGYSVSREKKESFPLTVTSAQKNPTAFYLCASSNYDYNEQFFGPGTRLTVL.